This TCR beta chain originates from a study of CD8+ T cells in alopecia areata. In the study overall: Once tofacitinib had been taken for 6 to 18 months, 6 months off drug followed.

This clone was detected a few times. Antigen unknown. General study results and limits: Many expanded lesional clones stayed in scalp and blood while on tofacitinib.

Investigators isolated RNA and reverse transcribed it into cDNA to act as the sequencing template. The method was immunoSEQ multiplex PCR; TCRdb's version includes in-frame clones alone and lacks a portion of them. The sample records 150,000 to 200,000 clones, roughly 60% being singletons. CDR3 length: 14 residues. Losses at the gene ends were 3 bases for V and 7 bases for J; bases not matched to a gene: 4. The V gene's germline CDR1 is SGHTA and CDR2 FQGNSA. Regarding treatment: oral pan-JAK inhibitor, 5-10 mg twice daily. The source of this sequence is a human donor with alopecia areata. The source material was CD4+ T cells sorted from blood, sampled at week 24, from a patient treated with tofacitinib. The chain recombines TRBV7-2 with TRBJ2-7, with 12 bases identical to TRBD1. CDR3 sequence: CASSFGTGGFEQYF. CDR3 bases: TGTGCCAGCAGCTTTGGGACAGGGGGCTTTGAGCAGTACTTC.